This record covers a single T cell receptor beta chain. Generated by immunoSEQ multiplex PCR, the TCRdb table keeps only in-frame clones and is missing some. The repertoire has 100,000 to 150,000 clones, about 90% of them found once; the top ten carry 1.5% to 2%. This sample stems from a study of cytomegalovirus exposure and HLA in healthy donors. J gave up 3 bases and V 4 bases, and 5 bases lay outside the gene matches. From germline, CDR1 is SEHNR and CDR2 FQNEAQ (reference sequence). The CDR3 is 15 amino acids. The TCR was taken from a woman aged 18-29 years in good health and CMV-seronegative. The chain is built from TRBV7-9 and TRBJ2-7, with 11 bases identical to TRBD1. Material: PBMCs. The CDR3 DNA follows: TGTGCCAGCAGCTCTCCGGGACAGGGGGGCTACGAGCAGTACTTC. Protein product: CASSSPGQGGYEQYF.